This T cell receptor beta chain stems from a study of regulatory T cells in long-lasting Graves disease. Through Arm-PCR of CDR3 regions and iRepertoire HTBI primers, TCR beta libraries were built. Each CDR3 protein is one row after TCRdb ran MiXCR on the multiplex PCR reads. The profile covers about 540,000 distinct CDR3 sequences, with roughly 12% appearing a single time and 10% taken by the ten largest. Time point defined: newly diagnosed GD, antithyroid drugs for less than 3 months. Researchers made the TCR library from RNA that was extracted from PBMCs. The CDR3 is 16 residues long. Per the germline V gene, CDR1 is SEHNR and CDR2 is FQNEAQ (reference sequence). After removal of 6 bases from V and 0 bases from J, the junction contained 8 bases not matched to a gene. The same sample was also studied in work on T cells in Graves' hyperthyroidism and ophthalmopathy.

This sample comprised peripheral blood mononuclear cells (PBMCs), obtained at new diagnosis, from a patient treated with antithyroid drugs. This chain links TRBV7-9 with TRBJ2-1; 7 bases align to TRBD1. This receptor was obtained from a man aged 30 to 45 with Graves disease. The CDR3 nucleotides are TGTGCCAGCAGGCCAGAAGGGGGCGTCTCCTACAATGAGCAGTTCTTC. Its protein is CASRPEGGVSYNEQFF.